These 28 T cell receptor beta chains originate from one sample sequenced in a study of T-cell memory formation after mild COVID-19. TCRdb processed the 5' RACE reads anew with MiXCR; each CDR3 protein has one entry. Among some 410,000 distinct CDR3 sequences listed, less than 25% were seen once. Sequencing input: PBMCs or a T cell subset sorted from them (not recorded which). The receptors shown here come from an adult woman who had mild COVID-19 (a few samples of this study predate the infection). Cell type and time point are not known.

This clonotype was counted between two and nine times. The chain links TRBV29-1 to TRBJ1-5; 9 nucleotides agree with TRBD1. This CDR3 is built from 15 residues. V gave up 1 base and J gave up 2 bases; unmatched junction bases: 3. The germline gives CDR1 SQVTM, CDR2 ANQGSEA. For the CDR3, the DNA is TGCAGCGTTGAAGCTCGGACAGGGGGCAATCAGCCCCAGCATTTT. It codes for CSVEARTGGNQPQHF.

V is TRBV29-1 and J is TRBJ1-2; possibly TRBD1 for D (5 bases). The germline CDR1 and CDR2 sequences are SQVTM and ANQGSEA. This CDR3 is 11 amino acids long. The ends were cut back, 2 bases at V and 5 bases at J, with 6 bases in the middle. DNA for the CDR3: TGCAGCGTTGAATCAGGGTATGGCTACACCTTC. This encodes CSVESGYGYTF.

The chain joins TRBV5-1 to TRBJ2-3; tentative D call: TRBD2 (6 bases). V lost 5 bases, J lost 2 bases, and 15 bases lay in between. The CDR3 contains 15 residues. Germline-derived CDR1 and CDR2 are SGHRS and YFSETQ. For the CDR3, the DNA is TGCGCCAGCAGAAAGGAGGGCCAAAACACAGATACGCAGTATTTT. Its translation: CASRKEGQNTDTQYF.

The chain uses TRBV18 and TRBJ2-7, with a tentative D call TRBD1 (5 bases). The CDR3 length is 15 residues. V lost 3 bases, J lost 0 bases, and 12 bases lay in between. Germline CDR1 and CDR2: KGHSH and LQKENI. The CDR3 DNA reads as TGTGCCAGCTCACCCGACAGAGCTAGCTCCTACGAGCAGTACTTC. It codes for CASSPDRASSYEQYF.

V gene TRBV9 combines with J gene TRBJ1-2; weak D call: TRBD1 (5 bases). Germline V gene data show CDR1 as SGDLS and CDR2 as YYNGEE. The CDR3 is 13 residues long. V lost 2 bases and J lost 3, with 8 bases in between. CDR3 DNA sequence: TGTGCCAGCAGCGTCCGCAGGGACTATGGCTACACCTTC. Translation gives CASSVRRDYGYTF.

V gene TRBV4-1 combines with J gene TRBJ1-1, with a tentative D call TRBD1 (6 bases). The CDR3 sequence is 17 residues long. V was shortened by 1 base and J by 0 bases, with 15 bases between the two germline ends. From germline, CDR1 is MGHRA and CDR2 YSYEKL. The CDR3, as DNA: TGCGCCAGCAGCCAAGGCCGGCAGGGGCCCTTGAACACTGAAGCTTTCTTT. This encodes CASSQGRQGPLNTEAFF.

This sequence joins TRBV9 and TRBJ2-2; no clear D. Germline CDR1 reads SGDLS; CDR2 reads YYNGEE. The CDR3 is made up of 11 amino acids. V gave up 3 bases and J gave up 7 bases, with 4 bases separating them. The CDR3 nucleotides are TGTGCCAGCAGCGCAGACGGGGAGCTGTTTTTT. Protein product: CASSADGELFF.

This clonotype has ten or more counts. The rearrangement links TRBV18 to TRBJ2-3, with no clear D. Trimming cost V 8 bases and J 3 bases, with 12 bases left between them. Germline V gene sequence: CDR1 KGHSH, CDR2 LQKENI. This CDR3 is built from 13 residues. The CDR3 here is CASSPPGTDTQYF. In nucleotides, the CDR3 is TGTGCCAGCAGCCCTCCTGGAACAGATACGCAGTATTTT.

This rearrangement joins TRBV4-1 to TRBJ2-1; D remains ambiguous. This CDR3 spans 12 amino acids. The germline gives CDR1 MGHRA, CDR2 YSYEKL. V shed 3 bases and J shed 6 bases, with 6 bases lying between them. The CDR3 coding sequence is TGCGCCAGCAGCCATCCAGGCAATGAGCAGTTCTTC. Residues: CASSHPGNEQFF.

This CDR3 reads CASSPPWEPNEKLFF. The DNA of the CDR3 is TGTGCCAGCAGCCCCCCTTGGGAACCTAATGAAAAACTGTTTTTT. The chain has TRBV11-2 and TRBJ1-4, with no clear D. The ends were cut back, 5 bases at V and 3 bases at J, with 13 bases in the middle. The CDR3 runs to 15 residues. Germline CDR1 and CDR2: SGHAT and FQNNGV.

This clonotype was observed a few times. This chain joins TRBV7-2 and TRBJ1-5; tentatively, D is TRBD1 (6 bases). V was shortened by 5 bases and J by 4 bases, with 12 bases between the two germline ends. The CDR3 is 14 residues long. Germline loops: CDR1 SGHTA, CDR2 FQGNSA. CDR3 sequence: CASSATGINQPQHF. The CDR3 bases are TGTGCCAGCAGCGCCACAGGGATTAATCAGCCCCAGCATTTT.

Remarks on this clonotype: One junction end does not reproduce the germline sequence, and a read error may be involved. CDR3 residues: CASSPDRTSSEQYF. CDR3 nucleotide sequence: TGTGCCAGCAGCCCGGACAGGACCTCCTCCGAGCAGTACTTC. The V and J genes are TRBV7-9 and TRBJ2-7; 7 bases are a match to TRBD1. The length of the CDR3 is 14 residues. CDR1 is SEHNR, CDR2 FQNEAQ, per germline (reference sequence).

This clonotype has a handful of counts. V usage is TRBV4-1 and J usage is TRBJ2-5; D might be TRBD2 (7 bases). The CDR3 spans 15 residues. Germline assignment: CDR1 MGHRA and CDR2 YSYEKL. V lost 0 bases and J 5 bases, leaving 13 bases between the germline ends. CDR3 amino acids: CASSQDPRGGETQYF. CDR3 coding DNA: TGCGCCAGCAGCCAAGATCCGAGGGGGGGGGAGACCCAGTACTTC.

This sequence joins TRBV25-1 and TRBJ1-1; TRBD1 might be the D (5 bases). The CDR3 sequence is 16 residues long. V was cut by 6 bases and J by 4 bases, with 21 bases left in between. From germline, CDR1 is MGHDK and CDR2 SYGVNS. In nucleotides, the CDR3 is TGTGCCAGCAGCCCAAGGGGTAGGGGCGCCAGCACTGAAGCTTTCTTT. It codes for CASSPRGRGASTEAFF.

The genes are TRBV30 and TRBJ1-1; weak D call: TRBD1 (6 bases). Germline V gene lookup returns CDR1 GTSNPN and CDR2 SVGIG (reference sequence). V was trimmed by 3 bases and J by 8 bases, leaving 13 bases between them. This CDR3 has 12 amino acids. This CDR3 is CAWRGGPREAFF. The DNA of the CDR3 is TGTGCCTGGAGGGGGGGGCCGAGGGAAGCTTTCTTT.

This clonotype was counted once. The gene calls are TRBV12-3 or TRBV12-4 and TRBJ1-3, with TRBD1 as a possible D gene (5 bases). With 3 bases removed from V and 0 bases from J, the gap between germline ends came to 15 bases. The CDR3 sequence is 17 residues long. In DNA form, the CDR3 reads TGTGCCAGCAGTTTGATCCCGGGGCTCAACTCTGGAAACACCATATATTTT. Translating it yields CASSLIPGLNSGNTIYF.

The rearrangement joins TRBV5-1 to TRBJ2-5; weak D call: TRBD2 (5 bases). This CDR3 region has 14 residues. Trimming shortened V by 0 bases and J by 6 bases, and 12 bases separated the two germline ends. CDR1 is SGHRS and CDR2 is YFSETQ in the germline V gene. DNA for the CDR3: TGCGCCAGCAGCTTGGAACAGCGAGGGAAGACCCAGTACTTC. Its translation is CASSLEQRGKTQYF.

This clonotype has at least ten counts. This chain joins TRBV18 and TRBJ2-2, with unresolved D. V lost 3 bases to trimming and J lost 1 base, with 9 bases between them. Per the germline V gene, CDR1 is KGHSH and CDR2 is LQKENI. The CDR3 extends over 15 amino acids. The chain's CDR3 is CASSPGNLNTGELFF. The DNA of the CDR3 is TGTGCCAGCTCACCGGGGAACTTGAACACCGGGGAGCTGTTTTTT.

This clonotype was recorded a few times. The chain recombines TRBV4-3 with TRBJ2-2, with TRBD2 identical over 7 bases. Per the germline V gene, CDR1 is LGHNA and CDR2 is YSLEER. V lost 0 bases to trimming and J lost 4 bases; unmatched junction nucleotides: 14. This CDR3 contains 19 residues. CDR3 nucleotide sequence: TGCGCCAGCAGCCAAGATCAAAGGGGCTGGACGGGGGGCACCGGGGAGCTGTTTTTT. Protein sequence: CASSQDQRGWTGGTGELFF.

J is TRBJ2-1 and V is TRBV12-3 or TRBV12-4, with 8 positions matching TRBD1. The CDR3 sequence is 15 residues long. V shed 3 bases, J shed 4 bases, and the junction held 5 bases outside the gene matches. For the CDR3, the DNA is TGTGCCAGCAGTTTTCAGGGGGCTGGATACAATGAGCAGTTCTTC. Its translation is CASSFQGAGYNEQFF.

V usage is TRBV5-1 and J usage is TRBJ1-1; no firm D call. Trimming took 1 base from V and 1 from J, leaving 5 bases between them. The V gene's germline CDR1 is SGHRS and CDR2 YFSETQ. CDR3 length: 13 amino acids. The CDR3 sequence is CASSLNTNTEAFF. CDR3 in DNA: TGCGCCAGCAGCTTGAACACGAACACTGAAGCTTTCTTT. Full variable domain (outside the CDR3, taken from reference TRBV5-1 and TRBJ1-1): KAGVTQTPRYLIKTRGQQVTLSCSPISGHRSVSWYQQTPGQGLQFLFEYFSETQRNKGNFPGRFSGRQFSNSRSEMNVSTLELGDSALYLCASSLNTNTEAFFGQGTRLTVV.

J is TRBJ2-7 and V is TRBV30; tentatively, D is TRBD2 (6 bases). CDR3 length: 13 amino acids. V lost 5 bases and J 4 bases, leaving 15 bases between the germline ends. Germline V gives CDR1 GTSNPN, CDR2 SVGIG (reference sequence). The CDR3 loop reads CAWRDFHTYEQYF. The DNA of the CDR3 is TGTGCCTGGCGGGACTTTCACACATACGAGCAGTACTTC.

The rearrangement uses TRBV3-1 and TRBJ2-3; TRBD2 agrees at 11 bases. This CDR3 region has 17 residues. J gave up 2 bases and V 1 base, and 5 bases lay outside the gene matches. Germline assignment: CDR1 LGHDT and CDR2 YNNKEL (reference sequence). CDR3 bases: TGTGCCAGCAGCCAAGGCATTAGCGGGAGGGTCACAGATACGCAGTATTTT. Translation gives CASSQGISGRVTDTQYF.

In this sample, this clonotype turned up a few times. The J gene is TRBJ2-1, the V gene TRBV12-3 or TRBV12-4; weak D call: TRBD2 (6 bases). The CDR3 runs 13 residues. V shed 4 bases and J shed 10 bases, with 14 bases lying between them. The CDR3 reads CASSWDSLAEQFF. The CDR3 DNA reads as TGTGCCAGCAGTTGGGACTCCTTGGCGGAGCAGTTCTTC.

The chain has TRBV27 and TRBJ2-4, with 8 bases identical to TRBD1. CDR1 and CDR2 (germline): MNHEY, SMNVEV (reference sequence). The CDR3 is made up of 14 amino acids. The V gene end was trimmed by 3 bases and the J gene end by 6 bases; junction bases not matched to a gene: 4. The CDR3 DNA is TGTGCCAGCAGTTTGTTGGGACAGGTAAACATTCAGTACTTC. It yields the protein CASSLLGQVNIQYF.

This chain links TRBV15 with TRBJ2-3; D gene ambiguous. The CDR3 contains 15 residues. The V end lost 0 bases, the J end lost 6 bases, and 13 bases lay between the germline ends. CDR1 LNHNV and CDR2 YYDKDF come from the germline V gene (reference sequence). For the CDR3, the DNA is TGTGCCACCAGCAGAGAACGGATCCCCGCGGATACGCAGTATTTT. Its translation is CATSRERIPADTQYF.

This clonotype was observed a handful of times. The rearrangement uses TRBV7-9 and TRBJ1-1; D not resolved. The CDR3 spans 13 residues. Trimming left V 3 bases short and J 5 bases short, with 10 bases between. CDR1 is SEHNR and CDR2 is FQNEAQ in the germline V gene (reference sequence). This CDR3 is CASSFQSETEAFF. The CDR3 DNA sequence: TGTGCCAGCAGCTTCCAATCGGAGACTGAAGCTTTCTTT.

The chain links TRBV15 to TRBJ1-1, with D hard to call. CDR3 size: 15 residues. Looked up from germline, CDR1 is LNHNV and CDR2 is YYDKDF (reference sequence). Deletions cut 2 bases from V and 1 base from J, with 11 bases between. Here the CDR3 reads CATSRKAVGNTEAFF. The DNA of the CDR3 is TGTGCCACCAGCAGAAAAGCGGTGGGGAACACTGAAGCTTTCTTT.